The 18 T cell receptor beta chains below all came from one sample that was sequenced in a study of identical twins. Each CDR3 protein gets one entry after TCRdb re-called the 5' RACE reads with MiXCR. The table includes around 530,000 distinct CDR3 sequences, over 12% detected once. These data also formed part of another study, on yellow fever vaccine responses in identical twins.

The source material was CD4+ T cells sorted from blood. These receptors all stem from a woman aged 18-30 years in good health.

The table lists this clonotype with a few counts. The chain's CDR3 is CASSFLPGTGREKLFF. The CDR3 DNA sequence: TGTGCCAGCAGTTTCCTCCCCGGGACAGGGCGCGAAAAACTGTTTTTT. The chain carries TRBV6-5 and TRBJ1-4, with 9 bases identical to TRBD1. V lost 4 bases, J lost 8 bases, and 11 bases stayed unmatched. The CDR3 consists of 16 residues. Germline V CDR1 and CDR2: MNHEY, SVGAGI.

V gene TRBV12-3 or TRBV12-4 combines with J gene TRBJ2-2; D is unresolved. V gave up 4 bases and J gave up 4 bases, with 10 bases separating them. The length of the CDR3 is 14 residues. CDR3 region: CASSSQLSTGELFF. The DNA of the CDR3 is TGTGCCAGCAGTTCCCAACTATCCACCGGGGAGCTGTTTTTT.

This clonotype was counted between two and nine times. The chain recombines TRBV6-5 with TRBJ2-3; D may be TRBD2 (5 bases). The CDR3 contains 17 residues. Germline assignment: CDR1 MNHEY and CDR2 SVGAGI. The ends were cut back, 0 bases at V and 1 base at J, with 14 bases in the middle. CDR3 bases: TGTGCCAGCAGTTACTCGGGTCGAGGGAGTCGCACAGATACGCAGTATTTT. Protein product: CASSYSGRGSRTDTQYF.

The rearrangement links TRBV28 to TRBJ1-4, with D unresolved. CDR1 MDHEN and CDR2 SYDVKM come from the germline V gene. The V and J ends lost 3 bases and 5 bases respectively, with 13 bases between them. This CDR3 has 15 amino acids. The DNA for the CDR3 is TGTGCCAGCAGTTTGGCCAGGACGGGGAATGAAAAACTGTTTTTT. Translating gives CASSLARTGNEKLFF.

In its sample, this clonotype was seen a few times. The chain has TRBV27 and TRBJ2-3; 9 nucleotides align to TRBD2. Trimming took 6 bases from V and 6 from J; bases not matched to a gene: 16. Germline V CDR1 and CDR2: MNHEY, SMNVEV (reference sequence). CDR3 length: 17 amino acids. The CDR3 coding sequence is TGTGCCAGCAGCCGCCAATACAGCATAGCGGGGGTGGATACGCAGTATTTT. It encodes CASSRQYSIAGVDTQYF.

V is TRBV29-1 and J is TRBJ2-1, with TRBD1 matching over 9 bases. Germline V gene lookup returns CDR1 SQVTM and CDR2 ANQGSEA. V was clipped by 8 bases and J by 15 bases; unmatched bases: 11. This CDR3 has 11 residues. The CDR3 DNA is TGCAGCACAAGCCGGGACAGGGCCGTGTTCTTC. Translation: CSTSRDRAVFF.

This clonotype was picked up a small number of times. The gene calls are TRBV3-1 and TRBJ2-7, with D possibly matching TRBD1 (6 bases). V was trimmed by 3 bases and J by 6 bases, leaving 9 bases between them. The CDR3 consists of 12 residues. CDR1 is LGHDT and CDR2 is YNNKEL in the germline V gene (reference sequence). The CDR3 DNA reads TGTGCCAGCAGCCAGACGACAGGCGAGCAGTACTTC. Its translation: CASSQTTGEQYF.

This chain links TRBV28 with TRBJ2-7; TRBD2 agrees at 11 bases. This CDR3 has 13 residues. The germline gives CDR1 MDHEN, CDR2 SYDVKM. Here the CDR3 reads CAAGLAVPYEQYF. CDR3 nucleotide sequence: TGTGCGGCGGGACTAGCGGTTCCCTACGAGCAGTACTTC.

This clonotype has more than one count but fewer than ten. The rearrangement joins TRBV7-9 to TRBJ2-5; TRBD1 matches 10 bases. V lost 3 bases to trimming and J lost 6 bases; unmatched junction nucleotides: 4. The CDR3 has 14 amino acids. CDR1 and CDR2 from the germline V gene are SEHNR and FQNEAQ (reference sequence). CDR3 DNA sequence: TGTGCCAGCAGCTTCGGACAGGGGGTGAAGACCCAGTACTTC. Its protein product is CASSFGQGVKTQYF.

This clonotype has a handful of counts. This chain links TRBV6-5 with TRBJ1-6, with TRBD1 matching over 12 bases. The CDR3 is made up of 16 amino acids. Germline V CDR1 and CDR2: MNHEY, SVGAGI. With V trimmed by 0 bases and J by 7 bases, 1 base remained unmatched. CDR3 residues: CASSYSGTGGNSPLHF. In nucleotides, the CDR3 is TGTGCCAGCAGTTACTCCGGGACAGGGGGCAATTCACCCCTCCACTTT.

Many counts were recorded for this clonotype. The chain links TRBV29-1 to TRBJ2-7; D call uncertain. V lost 8 bases to trimming and J lost 1 base, with 24 bases between them. Germline loops: CDR1 SQVTM, CDR2 ANQGSEA. CDR3 length: 16 residues. CDR3 in DNA: TGCAGCCACGAGGTTAATCCAACCCCCGGGTCCTACGAGCAGTACGTC. This codes for CSHEVNPTPGSYEQYV.

CDR3 residues: CASSFLAEGALYEQYF. CDR3 in DNA: TGTGCCAGCAGTTTCCTAGCGGAGGGGGCTCTCTACGAGCAGTACTTC. This rearrangement joins TRBV6-5 to TRBJ2-7; the D call may be TRBD1 or TRBD2 (7 bases each). Per germline, CDR1 MNHEY and CDR2 SVGAGI. The CDR3 has 16 amino acids. Deletions cut 4 bases from V and 3 bases from J, with 19 bases between.

The V and J genes are TRBV29-1 and TRBJ2-5; D gene unclear. V gave up 6 bases and J gave up 0 bases, with 2 bases separating them. CDR1 SQVTM and CDR2 ANQGSEA come from the germline V gene. CDR3 length equals 10 residues. The CDR3 DNA follows: TGCAGCGTGAACCAAGAGACCCAGTACTTC. It translates to CSVNQETQYF. Complete variable domain (other parts from reference TRBV29-1 and TRBJ2-5): SAVISQKPSRDICQRGTSLTIQCQVDSQVTMMFWYRQQPGQSLTLIATANQGSEATYESGFVIDKFPISRPNLTFSTLTVSNMSPEDSSIYLCSVNQETQYFGPGTRLLVL.

This clonotype was seen at least ten times. In DNA form, the CDR3 reads TGCGCCAGCAGCCTAGGACAGGGATTAGATACGCAGTATTTT. This codes for CASSLGQGLDTQYF. The chain links TRBV5-1 to TRBJ2-3; 8 nucleotides match TRBD1. After removal of 4 bases from V and 5 bases from J, the junction contained 6 bases not matched to a gene. Per germline, CDR1 SGHRS and CDR2 YFSETQ. This CDR3 is 14 amino acids long.

The CDR3 sequence is CASSQTGPQPQHF. The CDR3 bases are TGTGCCAGCAGCCAAACAGGGCCCCAGCCCCAGCATTTT. The rearrangement links TRBV7-9 to TRBJ1-5, with D perhaps TRBD1 (6 bases). The V and J ends lost 5 bases and 7 bases respectively, with 12 bases between them. Germline CDR1 and CDR2: SEHNR and FQNEAQ (reference sequence). The CDR3 has 13 residues.

This clonotype was detected a few times. The genes are TRBV27 and TRBJ2-2, with 9 positions matching TRBD1. Looked up from germline, CDR1 is MNHEY and CDR2 is SMNVEV (reference sequence). The CDR3 sequence is 17 residues long. Losses at the gene ends were 0 bases for V and 0 bases for J; bases not matched to a gene: 2. The CDR3 DNA is TGTGCCAGCAGTTTATCGACAGGGGGATCGAACACCGGGGAGCTGTTTTTT. Its protein product is CASSLSTGGSNTGELFF.

This clonotype occurred a few times. The chain has TRBV6-5 and TRBJ1-1, with TRBD1 matching 10 bases. Germline CDR1 reads MNHEY; CDR2 reads SVGAGI. J lost 11 bases, V lost 2 bases, and 5 bases had no gene match. The CDR3 runs 13 residues. CDR3 loop: CASSYDGQGVAFF. The CDR3 nucleotides read TGTGCCAGCAGTTACGACGGACAGGGGGTTGCTTTCTTT.

This clonotype was counted a few times. This rearrangement joins TRBV6-5 to TRBJ1-1; the D gene is possibly TRBD1 (6 bases). Germline-derived CDR1 and CDR2 are MNHEY and SVGAGI. V gave up 5 bases and J gave up 5 bases, with 9 bases separating them. This CDR3 contains 12 residues. The CDR3 DNA reads as TGTGCCAGCAGTCAGGGGAGGACTGAAGCTTTCTTT. Its translation: CASSQGRTEAFF.